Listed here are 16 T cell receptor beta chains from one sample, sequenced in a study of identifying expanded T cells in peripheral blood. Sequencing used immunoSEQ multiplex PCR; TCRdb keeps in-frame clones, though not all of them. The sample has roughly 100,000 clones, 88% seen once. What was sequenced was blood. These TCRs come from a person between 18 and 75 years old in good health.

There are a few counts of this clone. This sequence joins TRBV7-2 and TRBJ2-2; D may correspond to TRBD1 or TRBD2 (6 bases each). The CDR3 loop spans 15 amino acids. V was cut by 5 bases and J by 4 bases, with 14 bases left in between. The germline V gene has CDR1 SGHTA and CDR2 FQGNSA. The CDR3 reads CASSRGGPGTGELFF. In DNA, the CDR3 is TGTGCCAGCAGCAGAGGGGGGCCGGGCACCGGGGAGCTGTTTTTT.

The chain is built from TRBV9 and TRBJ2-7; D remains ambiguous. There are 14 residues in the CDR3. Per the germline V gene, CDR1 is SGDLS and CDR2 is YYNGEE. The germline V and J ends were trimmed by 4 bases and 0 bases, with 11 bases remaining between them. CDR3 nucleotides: TGTGCCAGCAGCCCTAACCCTTCCTCCTACGAGCAGTACTTC. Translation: CASSPNPSSYEQYF.

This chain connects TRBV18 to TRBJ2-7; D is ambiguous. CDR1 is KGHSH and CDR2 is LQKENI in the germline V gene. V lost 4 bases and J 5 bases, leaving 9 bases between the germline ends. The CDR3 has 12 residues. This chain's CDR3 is CASSRKVDEQYF. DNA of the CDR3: TGTGCCAGCTCACGGAAGGTAGACGAGCAGTACTTC. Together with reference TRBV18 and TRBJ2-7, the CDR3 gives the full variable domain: NAGVMQNPRHLVRRRGQEARLRCSPMKGHSHVYWYRQLPEEGLKFMVYLQKENIIDESGMPKERFSAEFPKEGPSILRIQQVVRGDSAAYFCASSRKVDEQYFGPGTRLTVT.

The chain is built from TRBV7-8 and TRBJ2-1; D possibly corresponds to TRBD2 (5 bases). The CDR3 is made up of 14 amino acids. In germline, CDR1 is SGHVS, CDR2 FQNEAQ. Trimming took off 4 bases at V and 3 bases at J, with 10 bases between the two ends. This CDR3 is CASSWMDFYNEQFF. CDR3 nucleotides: TGTGCCAGCAGCTGGATGGACTTCTACAATGAGCAGTTCTTC.

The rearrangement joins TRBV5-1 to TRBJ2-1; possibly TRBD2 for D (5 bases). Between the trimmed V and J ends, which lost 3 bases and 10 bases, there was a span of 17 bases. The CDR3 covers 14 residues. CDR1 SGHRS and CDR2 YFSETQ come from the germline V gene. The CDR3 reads CASSYIASSGEQFF. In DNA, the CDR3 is TGCGCCAGCAGCTATATAGCTTCGTCGGGGGAGCAGTTCTTC.

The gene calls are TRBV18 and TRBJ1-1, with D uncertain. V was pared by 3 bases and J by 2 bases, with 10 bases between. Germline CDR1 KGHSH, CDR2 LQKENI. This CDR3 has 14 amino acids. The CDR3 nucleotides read TGTGCCAGCTCACCCAACCCGACAAACACTGAAGCTTTCTTT. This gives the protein CASSPNPTNTEAFF.

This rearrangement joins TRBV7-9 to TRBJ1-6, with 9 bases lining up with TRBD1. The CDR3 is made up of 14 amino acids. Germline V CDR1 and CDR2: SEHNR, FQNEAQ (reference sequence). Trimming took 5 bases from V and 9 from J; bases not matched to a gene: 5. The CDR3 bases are TGTGCCAGCAGCCAGGGACAGGGAGGTTCACCCCTCCACTTT. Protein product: CASSQGQGGSPLHF.

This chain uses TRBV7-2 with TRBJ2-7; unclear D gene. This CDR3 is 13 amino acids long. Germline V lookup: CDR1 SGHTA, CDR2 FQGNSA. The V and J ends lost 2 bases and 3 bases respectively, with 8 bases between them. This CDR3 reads CASSLRPGYEQYF. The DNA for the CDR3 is TGTGCCAGCAGCTTAAGACCCGGCTACGAGCAGTACTTC.

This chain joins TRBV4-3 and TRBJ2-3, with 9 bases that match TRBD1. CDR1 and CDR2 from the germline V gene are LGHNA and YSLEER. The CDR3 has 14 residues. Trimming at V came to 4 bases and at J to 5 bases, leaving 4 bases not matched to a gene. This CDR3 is CASSPGQGEDTQYF. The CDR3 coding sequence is TGCGCCAGCAGCCCGGGACAGGGAGAAGATACGCAGTATTTT.

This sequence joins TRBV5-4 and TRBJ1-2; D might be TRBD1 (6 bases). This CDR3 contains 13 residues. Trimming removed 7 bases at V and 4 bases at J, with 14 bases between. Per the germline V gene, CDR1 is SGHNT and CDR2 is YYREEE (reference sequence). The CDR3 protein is CASGNRDPYGYTF. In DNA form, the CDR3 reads TGTGCCAGCGGAAACAGGGACCCCTATGGCTACACCTTC.

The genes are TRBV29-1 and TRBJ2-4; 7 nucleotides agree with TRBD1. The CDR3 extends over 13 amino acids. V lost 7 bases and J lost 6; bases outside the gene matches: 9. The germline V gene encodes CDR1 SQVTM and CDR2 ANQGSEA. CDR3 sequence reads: CSARSTGVNIQYF. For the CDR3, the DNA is TGCAGCGCCCGATCCACAGGGGTAAACATTCAGTACTTC.

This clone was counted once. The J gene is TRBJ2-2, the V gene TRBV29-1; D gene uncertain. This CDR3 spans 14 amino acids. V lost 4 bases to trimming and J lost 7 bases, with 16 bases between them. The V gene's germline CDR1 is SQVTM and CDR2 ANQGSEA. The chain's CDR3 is CSVGAQHYSGELFF. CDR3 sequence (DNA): TGCAGCGTTGGGGCCCAACATTACAGCGGGGAGCTGTTTTTT.

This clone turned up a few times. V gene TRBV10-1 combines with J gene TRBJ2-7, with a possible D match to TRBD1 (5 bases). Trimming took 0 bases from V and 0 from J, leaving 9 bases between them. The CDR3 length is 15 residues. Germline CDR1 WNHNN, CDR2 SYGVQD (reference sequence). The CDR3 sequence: CASSESLTASYEQYF. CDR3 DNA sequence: TGCGCCAGCAGTGAGTCGTTGACAGCCTCCTACGAGCAGTACTTC.

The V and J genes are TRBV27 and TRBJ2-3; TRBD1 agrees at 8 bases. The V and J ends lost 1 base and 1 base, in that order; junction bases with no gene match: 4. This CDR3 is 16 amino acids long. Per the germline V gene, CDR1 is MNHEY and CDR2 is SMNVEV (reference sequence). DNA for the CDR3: TGTGCCAGCAGTTTATTACCGGGACAGGGCACAGATACGCAGTATTTT. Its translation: CASSLLPGQGTDTQYF.

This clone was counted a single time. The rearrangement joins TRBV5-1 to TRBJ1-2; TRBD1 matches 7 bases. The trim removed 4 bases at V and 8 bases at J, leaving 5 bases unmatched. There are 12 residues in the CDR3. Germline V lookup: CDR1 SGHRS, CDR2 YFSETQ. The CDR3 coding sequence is TGCGCCAGCAGCCAGACAGGGCGGGGCTACACCTTC. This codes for CASSQTGRGYTF.

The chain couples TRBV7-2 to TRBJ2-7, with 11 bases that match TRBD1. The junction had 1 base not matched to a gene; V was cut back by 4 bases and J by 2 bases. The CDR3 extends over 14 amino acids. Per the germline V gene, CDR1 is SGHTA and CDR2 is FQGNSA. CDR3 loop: CASSSGQGAYEQYF. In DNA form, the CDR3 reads TGTGCCAGCAGCTCGGGACAGGGGGCCTACGAGCAGTACTTC. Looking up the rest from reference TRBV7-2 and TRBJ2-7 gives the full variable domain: GAGVSQSPSNKVTEKGKDVELRCDPISGHTALYWYRQSLGQGLEFLIYFQGNSAPDKSGLPSDRFSAERTGGSVSTLTIQRTQQEDSAVYLCASSSGQGAYEQYFGPGTRLTVT.